These 23 T cell receptor beta chains came from one sample sequenced in a study of identical twins. TCRdb used MiXCR to reprocess the 5' RACE reads, holding one entry per CDR3 protein. This sample yields around 690,000 distinct CDR3 sequences, of which 21% are seen a single time; over 4% belongs to the top ten. The same sample was also used in a study of T cells expressing NK-cell markers.

Source material: PBMCs. Every receptor here comes from a woman younger than 35 in good health.

This rearrangement joins TRBV15 to TRBJ2-7; tentative D call: TRBD1 (6 bases). Germline CDR1 reads LNHNV; CDR2 reads YYDKDF (reference sequence). The CDR3 has 15 amino acids. Trimming cost V 0 bases and J 4 bases, with 13 bases left between them. The CDR3 coding sequence is TGTGCCACCAGCAGAGATGGGACATCCTTTTACGAGCAGTACTTC. Its protein product is CATSRDGTSFYEQYF.

This clonotype showed up many times. The chain is built from TRBV20-1 and TRBJ1-4; a possible D gene is TRBD1 (5 bases). The germline gives CDR1 DFQATT, CDR2 SNEGSKA (reference sequence). The length of the CDR3 is 16 residues. With 1 base removed from V and 0 bases from J, the gap between germline ends came to 12 bases. The CDR3 nucleotides are TGCAGTGCTAGAGGACGGCAGACAGCAACTAATGAAAAACTGTTTTTT. This translates into CSARGRQTATNEKLFF.

The CDR3 protein is CASSYSGGRENYGYTF. The CDR3 coding sequence is TGTGCCAGCAGTTACTCCGGAGGTAGGGAGAACTATGGCTACACCTTC. The rearrangement joins TRBV6-5 to TRBJ1-2; D remains ambiguous. The CDR3 sequence is 16 residues long. Germline CDR1 reads MNHEY; CDR2 reads SVGAGI. Trimming stripped 0 bases from V and 2 bases from J, with 13 bases between.

This clonotype was counted ten times or more. The chain carries TRBV4-2 and TRBJ1-4; D gene ambiguous. The germline CDR1 and CDR2 sequences are LGHNA and YNFKEQ. The V and J ends lost 0 bases and 8 bases respectively, with 13 bases between them. The CDR3 totals 15 residues. The CDR3 loop reads CASSQDPEGQEKLFF. The CDR3 DNA is TGTGCCAGCAGCCAAGATCCCGAGGGCCAGGAAAAACTGTTTTTT.

This clonotype has at least ten counts. The CDR3 sequence is CASSYSSESSYEQYF. CDR3 DNA sequence: TGTGCCAGCAGTTACAGCAGCGAAAGCTCCTACGAGCAGTACTTC. The V gene is TRBV6-5, the J gene TRBJ2-7; the D is unclear. V lost 2 bases and J 0 bases, leaving 11 bases between the germline ends. Germline V gene sequence: CDR1 MNHEY, CDR2 SVGAGI. This CDR3 contains 15 residues.

This clonotype has just a few counts. CDR3 protein: CASGQAGGTGELFF. The CDR3 DNA follows: TGTGCCAGCGGACAGGCAGGGGGGACCGGGGAGCTGTTTTTT. The genes are TRBV12-3 or TRBV12-4 and TRBJ2-2, with D maybe TRBD1 (7 bases). V was pared by 8 bases and J by 5 bases, with 15 bases between. The length of the CDR3 is 14 residues.

This clonotype turned up a few times. The V call is TRBV6-2 or TRBV6-3, the J call TRBJ2-5; D unclear. Germline-derived CDR1 and CDR2 are MNHEY and SVGEGT. CDR3 length: 9 residues. The V end lost 8 bases, the J end lost 6 bases, and 4 bases lay between the germline ends. The CDR3 nucleotides are TGTGCCAGCGGGAAGACCCAGTACTTC. It codes for CASGKTQYF.

This clonotype was found a few times. This chain uses TRBV20-1 with TRBJ2-7; 9 nucleotides align to TRBD1. Germline V gene sequence: CDR1 DFQATT, CDR2 SNEGSKA (reference sequence). With 0 bases clipped from V and 7 bases from J, the junction kept 7 bases outside the gene matches. The length of the CDR3 is 14 residues. The CDR3, as DNA: TGCAGTGCTAGAGAAGGGACAGGGAAGTGGGAGCAGTACTTC. Its translation: CSAREGTGKWEQYF.

The chain joins TRBV20-1 to TRBJ2-3, with 7 bases matching TRBD1. Per germline, CDR1 DFQATT and CDR2 SNEGSKA (reference sequence). The CDR3 runs to 11 residues. Trimming cost V 7 bases and J 6 bases; bases outside gene matches: 4. DNA of the CDR3: TGCAGTGAGCAGGGGGTTGATACGCAGTATTTT. It encodes CSEQGVDTQYF.

This clonotype has a count of ten or more. The rearrangement links TRBV12-3 or TRBV12-4 to TRBJ1-5, with D uncertain. CDR3 length equals 14 residues. V was cut by 4 bases and J by 6 bases, with 13 bases left in between. DNA of the CDR3: TGTGCCAGCAGTTCGGAGGGTGGTAGTCAGCCCCAGCATTTT. Translation: CASSSEGGSQPQHF.

This clonotype has a handful of counts. The chain employs TRBV6-2 or TRBV6-3 and TRBJ2-7, with TRBD1 as a possible D gene (5 bases). The V gene lost 2 bases and the J gene lost 4 bases, with 21 bases spanning the gap. This CDR3 region has 17 residues. Looked up from germline, CDR1 is MNHEY and CDR2 is SVGEGT. In DNA, the CDR3 is TGTGCCAGCAGTTACCCTTCAACAGGTCGTCGGGCTTACGAGCAGTACTTC. This translates into CASSYPSTGRRAYEQYF.

V gene TRBV7-6 combines with J gene TRBJ2-1, with 12 bases aligning to TRBD2. In germline, CDR1 is SGHVS, CDR2 FNYEAQ. The CDR3 has 15 residues. Germline trimming cut 4 bases from V and 6 bases from J; bases unmatched to any gene: 4. This CDR3 is CASSYRLAGANEQFF. The CDR3 nucleotides are TGTGCCAGCAGCTACCGACTAGCGGGAGCCAATGAGCAGTTCTTC. Full variable domain (remainder filled in from reference TRBV7-6 and TRBJ2-1): GAGVSQSPRYKVTKRGQDVALRCDPISGHVSLYWYRQALGQGPEFLTYFNYEAQQDKSGLPNDRFSAERPEGSISTLTIQRTEQRDSAMYRCASSYRLAGANEQFFGPGTRLTVL.

The chain links TRBV10-2 to TRBJ2-7; unclear D gene. Trimming cost V 3 bases and J 7 bases, with 13 bases left between them. Germline V gene sequence: CDR1 WSHSY, CDR2 SAAADI. There are 13 residues in the CDR3. DNA for the CDR3: TGCGCCAGCAGTGACTTCTTCCCTAAGGAGCAGTACTTC. Translation: CASSDFFPKEQYF.

This chain links TRBV4-2 with TRBJ1-1, with D possibly being TRBD1 (5 bases). CDR1 is LGHNA and CDR2 is YNFKEQ in the germline V gene. The ends were cut back, 1 base at V and 8 bases at J, with 8 bases in the middle. This CDR3 has 12 residues. In DNA form, the CDR3 reads TGTGCCAGCAGCCAAGGGGGCAAAGAAGCTTTCTTT. Its protein product is CASSQGGKEAFF.

This sequence joins TRBV9 and TRBJ2-1; D possibly uses TRBD1 or TRBD2 (5 bases each). Per the germline V gene, CDR1 is SGDLS and CDR2 is YYNGEE. Trimming removed 3 bases from V and 6 bases from J, with 16 bases in between. The length of the CDR3 is 15 residues. This CDR3 is CASSGLAGARNEQFF. CDR3 nucleotide sequence: TGTGCCAGCAGCGGTCTAGCCGGGGCTCGCAATGAGCAGTTCTTC.

This clonotype was recorded many times. The chain joins TRBV7-6 to TRBJ2-1, with 7 bases that match TRBD1. CDR1 and CDR2 from the germline V gene are SGHVS and FNYEAQ. The CDR3 runs 16 residues. The V segment lost 4 bases and the J segment 0 bases; nucleotides outside the gene matches: 6. The CDR3 spells CASSSTGHSSYNEQFF. CDR3 DNA sequence: TGTGCCAGCAGCTCGACAGGGCACAGCTCCTACAATGAGCAGTTCTTC.

This clonotype was seen once. The rearrangement joins TRBV15 to TRBJ2-3, with 7 bases fitting TRBD2. The CDR3 totals 15 residues. Germline assignment: CDR1 LNHNV and CDR2 YYDKDF (reference sequence). CDR3 bases: TGTGCTTCGGGGAGGGCAACAGCGGGCACAGATACGCAGTATTTT. This encodes CASGRATAGTDTQYF.

The rearrangement joins TRBV5-1 to TRBJ2-2; 8 bases line up with TRBD2. CDR1 SGHRS and CDR2 YFSETQ come from the germline V gene. The CDR3 is 14 amino acids. With V trimmed by 2 bases and J by 7 bases, 4 bases remained unmatched. CDR3 DNA: TGCGCCAGCAGCTTAGCGGGGGCGAACGGGGAGCTGTTTTTT. This sequence encodes CASSLAGANGELFF.

This clonotype appeared a few times. The CDR3 region has the DNA TGCAGTGCTGCCGGTGGGCAGGGGGTGTCCGAGCAGTACTTC. Translating it yields CSAAGGQGVSEQYF. The V and J genes are TRBV20-1 and TRBJ2-7; 7 bases map to TRBD1. Germline CDR1 DFQATT, CDR2 SNEGSKA (reference sequence). The CDR3 is made up of 14 amino acids. V gave up 5 bases and J gave up 6 bases; unmatched junction bases: 13.

The table lists this clonotype with many counts. This chain links TRBV12-3 or TRBV12-4 with TRBJ2-7, with D possibly being TRBD1 (6 bases). Trimming stripped 5 bases from V and 2 bases from J, with 16 bases between. The CDR3 contains 15 residues. DNA for the CDR3: TGTGCCAGCAGTCCGGGACACCGAAAGACCTACGAGCAGTACTTC. Its protein product is CASSPGHRKTYEQYF.

This clonotype has only a few counts. The rearrangement uses TRBV11-2 and TRBJ2-3; perhaps TRBD2 as D (5 bases). Trimming pared 0 bases from V and 6 bases from J, leaving 16 bases between. CDR1 and CDR2 (germline): SGHAT, FQNNGV. This CDR3 region has 16 residues. CDR3 amino acids: CASSLDLARGGDTQYF. Here the CDR3 DNA reads TGTGCCAGCAGCTTAGATCTAGCTCGAGGCGGGGATACGCAGTATTTT.

The CDR3 sequence: CSARVGLREKLFF. CDR3 nucleotides: TGCAGTGCTAGAGTAGGTTTAAGGGAAAAACTGTTTTTT. This chain links TRBV20-1 with TRBJ1-4; D is undetermined. V gave up 1 base and J gave up 8 bases, with 11 bases separating them. The CDR3 runs 13 residues. The germline V gene encodes CDR1 DFQATT and CDR2 SNEGSKA (reference sequence).

This clonotype was seen a single time. The chain has TRBV2 and TRBJ2-1; D may correspond to TRBD1 or TRBD2 (5 bases each). The V and J ends lost 3 bases and 8 bases respectively, with 20 bases between them. The CDR3 extends over 16 amino acids. Germline assignment: CDR1 SNHLY and CDR2 FYNNEI. Written as DNA, the CDR3 is TGTGCCAGCAGTGAGAGGACAAGTTCTGGAGGCTATGAGCAGTTCTTC. Amino acids: CASSERTSSGGYEQFF.